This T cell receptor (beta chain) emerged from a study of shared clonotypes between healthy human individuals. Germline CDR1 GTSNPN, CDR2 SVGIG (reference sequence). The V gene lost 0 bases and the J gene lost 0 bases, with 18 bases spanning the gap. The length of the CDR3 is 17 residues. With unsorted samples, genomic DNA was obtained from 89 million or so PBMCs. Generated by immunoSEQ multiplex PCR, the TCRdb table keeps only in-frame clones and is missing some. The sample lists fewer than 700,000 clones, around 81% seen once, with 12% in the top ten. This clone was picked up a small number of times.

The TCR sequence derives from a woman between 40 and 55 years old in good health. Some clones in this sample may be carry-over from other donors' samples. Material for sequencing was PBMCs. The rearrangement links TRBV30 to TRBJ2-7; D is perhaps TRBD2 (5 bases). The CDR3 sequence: CAWSVGRLALSSYEQYF. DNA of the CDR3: TGTGCCTGGAGTGTGGGCCGGCTAGCCTTAAGCTCCTACGAGCAGTACTTC.